This record concerns one TCR beta chain sequence. The data were taken from a study of technical replicates of blood from four donors. Looked up from germline, CDR1 is SGHDT and CDR2 is YYEEEE. The J segment lost 2 bases and the V segment lost 0 bases, leaving 1 base of the junction unmatched. The CDR3 totals 15 residues. The repertoire was sequenced with immunoSEQ multiplex PCR; TCRdb's copy has only in-frame clones and lacks some. Of around 84,000 clones in the sample, over 85% are singletons; the top ten hold 0.25%. The chain has TRBV5-6 and TRBJ2-2, with 7 bases that match TRBD1. Material: T cells isolated from PBMCs. The receptor comes from a human donor in good health. The chain's CDR3 is CASSLGQGNTGELFF. The CDR3 region has the DNA TGTGCCAGCAGCTTGGGACAGGGTAACACCGGGGAGCTGTTTTTT. Looking up the rest from reference TRBV5-6 and TRBJ2-2 gives the full variable domain: DAGVTQSPTHLIKTRGQQVTLRCSPKSGHDTVSWYQQALGQGPQFIFQYYEEEERQRGNFPDRFSGHQFPNYSSELNVNALLLGDSALYLCASSLGQGNTGELFFGEGSRLTVL.